This passage covers 7 T cell receptor beta chains from one sample sequenced in a study of OX40 agonist ivuxolimab in advanced cancers. Clones were sequenced by immunoSEQ multiplex PCR, and TCRdb holds only the in-frame ones, with some missing. The sample holds 78,000 or so clones, about 88% seen once. The specimen was CD4+ or CD8+ T cells sorted from blood, collected in a trial of the OX40 agonist ivuxolimab. These receptors were obtained from an adult with an advanced solid tumor such as melanoma, head and neck, liver or kidney cancer.

The rearrangement uses TRBV15 and TRBJ1-4; no firm D call. Trimming took off 0 bases at V and 8 bases at J, with 16 bases between the two ends. This CDR3 is 16 amino acids long. Germline CDR1 reads LNHNV; CDR2 reads YYDKDF (reference sequence). The CDR3 region is CATSRDRATRGEKLFF. CDR3 nucleotide sequence: TGTGCCACCAGCAGAGATCGGGCGACACGAGGGGAAAAACTGTTTTTT.

The V call is TRBV28, the J call TRBJ2-4, with a weak D call TRBD1 (6 bases). V shed 0 bases and J shed 0 bases, with 12 bases lying between them. This CDR3 is built from 17 residues. CDR1 is MDHEN and CDR2 is SYDVKM in the germline V gene. The CDR3: CASSLWGAGLAKNIQYF. CDR3 nucleotides: TGTGCCAGCAGTTTATGGGGGGCAGGGTTAGCCAAAAACATTCAGTACTTC.

This chain connects TRBV7-3 to TRBJ2-1, with D possibly being TRBD1 (5 bases). The CDR3 totals 15 residues. The germline gives CDR1 SGHTA, CDR2 FQGTGA. V was shortened by 2 bases and J by 0 bases, with 8 bases between the two germline ends. CDR3 in DNA: TGTGCCAGCAGCTTACAGGGAAGCTCCTACAATGAGCAGTTCTTC. This gives the protein CASSLQGSSYNEQFF.

The chain links TRBV5-3 to TRBJ2-1; D gene uncertain. TRBV5-3 counts as an open reading frame of uncertain function. Trimming removed 8 bases from V and 9 bases from J, with 9 bases in between. The CDR3 spans 10 residues. Here the CDR3 reads CASQPGEQFF. CDR3 in DNA: TGTGCCAGTCAACCGGGTGAGCAGTTCTTC.

The V call is TRBV4-1, the J call TRBJ1-2; D not resolved. The CDR3 extends over 16 amino acids. The germline CDR1 and CDR2 sequences are MGHRA and YSYEKL. V was cut by 0 bases and J by 2 bases, with 13 bases left in between. CDR3 nucleotide sequence: TGCGCCAGCAGCCAAGAAGTGGGAAATCCGAACTATGGCTACACCTTC. Its translation: CASSQEVGNPNYGYTF.

The V and J genes are TRBV6-5 and TRBJ2-1, with a weak D call TRBD1 (5 bases). Germline V gene lookup returns CDR1 MNHEY and CDR2 SVGAGI. The V gene lost 6 bases and the J gene lost 1 base, with 13 bases spanning the gap. The CDR3 contains 15 residues. CDR3 DNA sequence: TGTGCCAGCAGAAGGGGCTTCCAATCCTACAATGAGCAGTTCTTC. Amino acid sequence: CASRRGFQSYNEQFF.

The V gene is TRBV2, the J gene TRBJ1-5; tentative D call: TRBD1 (5 bases). This CDR3 contains 15 residues. Trimming shortened V by 7 bases and J by 2 bases, and 15 bases separated the two germline ends. Germline CDR1 SNHLY, CDR2 FYNNEI. CDR3 loop: CASKYQGGGNQPQHF. Here the CDR3 DNA reads TGTGCCAGCAAATACCAGGGTGGGGGCAATCAGCCCCAGCATTTT.